This T cell receptor (beta chain) was observed in a study of blood T cell repertoires in COVID-19. This CDR3 spans 14 amino acids. J lost 4 bases, V lost 6 bases, and 6 bases had no gene match. The V gene's germline CDR1 is MNHEY and CDR2 SVGEGT. Original analysis: Amplification from reference gene primers served as the basis for estimated nucleated cell counts. Here immunoSEQ multiplex PCR was the method, and the copy in TCRdb shows in-frame clones only, minus some. That table furnishes V, J and clone size, whereas the DNA furnished D and trimming. The sample holds tens of thousands of clones, around four fifths seen once.

The receptor was isolated from a human donor with acute or convalescent COVID-19. The donor label of this sample is uncertain. The sequencing input was peripheral blood. The chain couples TRBV6-2 or TRBV6-3 to TRBJ1-2; 9 bases map to TRBD1. The CDR3: CASSHRGPIYGYTF. The CDR3 region has the DNA TGTGCCAGCAGCCACAGGGGGCCAATCTATGGCTACACCTTC.